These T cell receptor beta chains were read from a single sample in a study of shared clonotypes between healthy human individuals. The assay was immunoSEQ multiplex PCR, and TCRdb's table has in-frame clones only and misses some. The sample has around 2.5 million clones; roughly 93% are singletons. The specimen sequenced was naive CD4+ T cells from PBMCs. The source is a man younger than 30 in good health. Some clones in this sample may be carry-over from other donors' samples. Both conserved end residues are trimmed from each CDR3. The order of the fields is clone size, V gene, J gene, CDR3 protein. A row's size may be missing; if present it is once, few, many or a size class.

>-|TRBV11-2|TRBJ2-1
ASSLTGGYNEQF
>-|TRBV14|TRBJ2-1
ASSQRSSGKYEQF
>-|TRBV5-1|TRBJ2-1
ASSLGLADLDNEQF
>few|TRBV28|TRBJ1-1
ASSLLDEAF
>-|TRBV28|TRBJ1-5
ASSPTRTGVVGQPQH
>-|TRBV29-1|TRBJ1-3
SVAFSSGNTIY
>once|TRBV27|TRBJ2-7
ASSEAGGNYEQY
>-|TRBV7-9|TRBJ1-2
ASSTRNNYGYT
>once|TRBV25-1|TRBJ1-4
ASRKQGAEKLF
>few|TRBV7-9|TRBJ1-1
ASDGVSTPN
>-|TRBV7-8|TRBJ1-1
ASSPSLGQTNTEAF
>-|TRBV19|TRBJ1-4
ASSPSPGQANEKLF
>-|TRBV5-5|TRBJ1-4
ASSLVYEKLF
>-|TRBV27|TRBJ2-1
ASSMDRGYNEQF
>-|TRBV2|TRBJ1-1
ASRTGVNTEAF
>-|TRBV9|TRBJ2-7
ASSPKAESSSYEQY
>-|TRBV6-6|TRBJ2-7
ASTRTGEFYEQY
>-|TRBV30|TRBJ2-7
AWTSGSYEQY
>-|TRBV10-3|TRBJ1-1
AISERGRTEAF
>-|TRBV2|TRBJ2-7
ASIRAGGQYEQY
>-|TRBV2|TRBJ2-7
ASSEVAGAEQY
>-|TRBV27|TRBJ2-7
ASSRLGHSYEQY
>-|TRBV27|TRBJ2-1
ASSSSLRMGYNEQF
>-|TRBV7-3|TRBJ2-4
ASSPFSAKNIQY
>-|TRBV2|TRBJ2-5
ASGVSAGGETQY
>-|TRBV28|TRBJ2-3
ASSLFPVGNTQY
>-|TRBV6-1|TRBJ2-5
ASSEILAQETQY
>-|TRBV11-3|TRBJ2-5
ASSLEPRPIQETQY
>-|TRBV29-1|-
SVASVWGSYEQY
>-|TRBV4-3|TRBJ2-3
ASSQGGYGSASDTQY
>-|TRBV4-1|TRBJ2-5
ASSQGVPETQY
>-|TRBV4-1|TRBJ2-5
ASSRGGEETQY
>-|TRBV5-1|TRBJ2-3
ASAMGVGATDTQY
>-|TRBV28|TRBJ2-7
ARSDRVEYEQY
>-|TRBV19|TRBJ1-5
ASSGRGPRGQPQH
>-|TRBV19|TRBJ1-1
ASSTSLTGTSSEAF
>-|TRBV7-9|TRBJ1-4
ASSLDSATNEKLF
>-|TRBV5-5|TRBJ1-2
ASSFGPYGYT
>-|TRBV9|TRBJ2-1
ASSVLGPPYNEQF
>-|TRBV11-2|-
ASSQGLVYEQY
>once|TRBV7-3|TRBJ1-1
ASSLMGTENTEAF